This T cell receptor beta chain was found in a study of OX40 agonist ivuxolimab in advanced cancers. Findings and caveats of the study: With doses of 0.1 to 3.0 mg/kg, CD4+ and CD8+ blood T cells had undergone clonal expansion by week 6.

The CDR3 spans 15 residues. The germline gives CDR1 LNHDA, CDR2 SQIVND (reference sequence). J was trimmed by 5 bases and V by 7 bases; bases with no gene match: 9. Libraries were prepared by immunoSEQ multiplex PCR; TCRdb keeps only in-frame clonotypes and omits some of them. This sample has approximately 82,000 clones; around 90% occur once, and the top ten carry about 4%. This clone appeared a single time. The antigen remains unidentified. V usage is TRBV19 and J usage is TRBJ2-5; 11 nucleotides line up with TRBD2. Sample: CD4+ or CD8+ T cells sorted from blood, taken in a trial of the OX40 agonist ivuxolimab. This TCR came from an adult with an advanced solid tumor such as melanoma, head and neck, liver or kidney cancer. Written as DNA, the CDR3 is TGTGCCAGTAAAGAGACTAGCGGGGTGATGGAGACCCAGTACTTC. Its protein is CASKETSGVMETQYF.